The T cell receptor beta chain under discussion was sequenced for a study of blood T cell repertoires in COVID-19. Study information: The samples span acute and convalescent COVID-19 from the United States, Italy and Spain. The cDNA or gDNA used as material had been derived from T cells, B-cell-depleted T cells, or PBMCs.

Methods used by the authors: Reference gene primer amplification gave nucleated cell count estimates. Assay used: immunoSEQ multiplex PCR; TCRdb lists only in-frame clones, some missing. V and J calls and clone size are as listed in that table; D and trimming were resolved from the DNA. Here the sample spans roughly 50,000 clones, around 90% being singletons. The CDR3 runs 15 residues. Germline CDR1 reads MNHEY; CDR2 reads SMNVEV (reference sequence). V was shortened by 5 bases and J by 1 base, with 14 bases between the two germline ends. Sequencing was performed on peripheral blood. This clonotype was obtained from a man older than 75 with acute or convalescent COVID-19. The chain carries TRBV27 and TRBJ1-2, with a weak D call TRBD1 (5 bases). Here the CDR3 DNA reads TGTGCCAGCAGTCCCCACCCGGACAATAACTATGGCTACACCTTC. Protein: CASSPHPDNNYGYTF.